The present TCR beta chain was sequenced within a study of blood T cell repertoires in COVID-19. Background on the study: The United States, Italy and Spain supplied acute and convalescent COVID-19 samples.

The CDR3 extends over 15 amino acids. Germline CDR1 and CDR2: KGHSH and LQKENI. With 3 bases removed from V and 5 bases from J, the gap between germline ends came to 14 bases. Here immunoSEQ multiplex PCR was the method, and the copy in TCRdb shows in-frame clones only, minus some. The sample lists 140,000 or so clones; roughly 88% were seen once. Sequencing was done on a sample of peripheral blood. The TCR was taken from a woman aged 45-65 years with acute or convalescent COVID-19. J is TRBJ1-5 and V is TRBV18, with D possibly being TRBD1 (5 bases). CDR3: CASSPVGGNYQPQHF. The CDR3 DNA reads TGTGCCAGCTCACCGGTGGGGGGAAATTATCAGCCCCAGCATTTT.